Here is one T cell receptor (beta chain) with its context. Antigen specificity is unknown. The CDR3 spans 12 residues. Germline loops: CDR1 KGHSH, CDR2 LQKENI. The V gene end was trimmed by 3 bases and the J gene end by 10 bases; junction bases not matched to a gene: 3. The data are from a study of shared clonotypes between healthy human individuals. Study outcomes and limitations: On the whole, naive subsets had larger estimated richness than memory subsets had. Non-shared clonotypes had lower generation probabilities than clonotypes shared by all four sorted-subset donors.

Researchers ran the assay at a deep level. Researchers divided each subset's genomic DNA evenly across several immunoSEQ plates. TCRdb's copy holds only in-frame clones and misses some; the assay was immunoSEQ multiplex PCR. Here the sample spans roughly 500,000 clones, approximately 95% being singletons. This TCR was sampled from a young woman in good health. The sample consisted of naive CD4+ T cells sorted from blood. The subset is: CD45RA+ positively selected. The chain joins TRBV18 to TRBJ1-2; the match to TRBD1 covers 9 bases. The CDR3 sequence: CASSPTGGDYTF. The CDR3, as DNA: TGTGCCAGCTCACCGACAGGGGGGGACTACACCTTC.